The 6 T cell receptor beta chains in this list originate from one sample, sequenced in a study of blood T cell repertoires in COVID-19. Profiling relied on immunoSEQ multiplex PCR, and the TCRdb table lists in-frame clones only, not all of them. The sample has under 100,000 clones, roughly 80% seen once. Source material: peripheral blood. All receptors come from a man older than 75 with active or convalescent COVID-19.

This CDR3 reads CATSSVSSYEQYF. DNA for the CDR3: TGTGCCACCAGCAGTGTCAGCTCCTACGAGCAGTACTTC. The V call is TRBV15, the J call TRBJ2-7; D is ambiguous. Trimming cost V 3 bases and J 0 bases, with 6 bases left between them. Germline assignment: CDR1 LNHNV and CDR2 YYDKDF (reference sequence). This CDR3 spans 13 amino acids. The full variable domain, in which reference TRBV15 and TRBJ2-7 provide the parts outside the CDR3, is DAMVIQNPRYQVTQFGKPVTLSCSQTLNHNVMYWYQQKSSQAPKLLFHYYDKDFNNEADTPDNFQSRRPNTSFCFLDIRSPGLGDTAMYLCATSSVSSYEQYFGPGTRLTVT.

As regards this clone: One end of the junction varies from germline; a read error may be responsible. The chain combines TRBV2 with TRBJ2-1; D not certain. Germline V gene data show CDR1 as SNHLY and CDR2 as FYNNEI. This CDR3 region has 12 residues. The DNA of the CDR3 is TGTGCCAGCACCACGCACTACCATGAGCAGTTCTTC. Its translation: CASTTHYHEQFF.

The chain recombines TRBV5-4 with TRBJ1-2, with a weak D call TRBD1 (5 bases). V shed 6 bases and J shed 0 bases, with 24 bases lying between them. Germline lookup yields CDR1 SGHNT and CDR2 YYREEE (reference sequence). The CDR3 totals 18 residues. The CDR3 nucleotides read TGTGCCAGCACTCCGGGTCCCCAGCGGGGGACTCCTAACTATGGCTACACCTTC. Its protein is CASTPGPQRGTPNYGYTF.

The table lists this clone with a count of one. DNA of the CDR3: TGTGCCGGAGGGGTTGGAGCCGGGGAGCTGTTTTTT. Protein sequence: CAGGVGAGELFF. V gene TRBV5-5 combines with J gene TRBJ2-2, with D perhaps matching TRBD2 (6 bases). Trimming cost V 10 bases and J 6 bases, with 13 bases left between them. This CDR3 has 12 residues. Germline CDR1 SGHKS, CDR2 YYEKEE (reference sequence).

The chain employs TRBV2 and TRBJ2-5; 8 bases align to TRBD2. V was clipped by 6 bases and J by 2 bases; unmatched bases: 8. CDR3 length: 15 amino acids. The germline CDR1 and CDR2 sequences are SNHLY and FYNNEI. Here the CDR3 DNA reads TGTGCCAGCAGCCGGGGGGGCGAGGGGCAAGAGACCCAGTACTTC. Protein sequence: CASSRGGEGQETQYF.

The CDR3 bases are TGTGCCACCAGTGATTCGCAGGGCGGGGGCACTGAAGCTTTCTTT. Translating gives CATSDSQGGGTEAFF. The J gene is TRBJ1-1, the V gene TRBV24-1, with D possibly matching TRBD1 (5 bases). Germline V CDR1 and CDR2: KGHDR, SFDVKD. The V and J ends lost 2 bases and 4 bases respectively, with 13 bases between them. This CDR3 comprises 15 residues.